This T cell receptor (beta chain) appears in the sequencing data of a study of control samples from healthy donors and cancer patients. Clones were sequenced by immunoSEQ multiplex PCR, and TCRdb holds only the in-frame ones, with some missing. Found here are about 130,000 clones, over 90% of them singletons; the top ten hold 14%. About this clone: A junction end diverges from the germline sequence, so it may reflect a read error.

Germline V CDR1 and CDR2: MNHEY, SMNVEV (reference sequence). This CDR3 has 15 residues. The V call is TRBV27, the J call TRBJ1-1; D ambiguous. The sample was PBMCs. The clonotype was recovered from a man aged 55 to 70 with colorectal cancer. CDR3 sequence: CASSYMAPSNTETFF. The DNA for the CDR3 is TGTGCCAGCAGTTATATGGCCCCATCGAACACTGAAACTTTCTTT.